This TCR beta chain was profiled in a study of T cells after yellow fever vaccination. Study-wide findings and caveats: From the bulk population, abundant clonotypes could contaminate and appear within FACS-sorted repertoires. Clones from primary vaccination mostly reappeared after the booster (around 96% CD4, over 85% CD8). A faster peak, day 5 versus 15, was reached by the weaker secondary response.

Conversion of TCR transcripts into cDNA relied on 5'RACE template switching, which added a universal primer site and UMIs. TCRdb fed the 5' RACE reads into MiXCR, producing one record per CDR3 protein. Here the sample spans 600,000 to 750,000 distinct CDR3 sequences, 9% to 15% being singletons. In regard to this clonotype: No antigen is known for it.

The CDR3 consists of 14 residues. Germline CDR1 reads LNHDA; CDR2 reads SQIVND (reference sequence). The V gene lost 3 bases and the J gene lost 4 bases, with 13 bases spanning the gap. The genes are TRBV19 and TRBJ2-7; D is possibly TRBD2 (6 bases). This receptor was taken from a young man who received the YFV17D yellow fever vaccine. Sequencing used PBMCs, obtained on the day of the yellow fever booster vaccination. The DNA of the CDR3 is TGTGCCAGTAGTATTATCGGGAGTCGGTACGAGCAGTACTTC. Protein: CASSIIGSRYEQYF.